This T cell receptor beta chain derives from a study of cytomegalovirus exposure and HLA in healthy donors. The PCR employed 60 Vbeta primers together with 13 Jbeta primers. Sequencing was performed with immunoSEQ multiplex PCR; in TCRdb, only in-frame clones are kept and a portion is missing. The sample has approximately 100,000 clones, around 79% seen once. The V gene lost 1 base and the J gene lost 7 bases, with 16 bases spanning the gap. CDR1 and CDR2 (germline): SGHAT, FQNNGV. The CDR3 has 15 residues. This clone showed up just a few times. The sample consisted of PBMCs. The V call is TRBV11-2, the J call TRBJ1-1, with D perhaps matching TRBD1 (5 bases). This sequence originates from a man between 45 and 60 years old in good health and CMV-seropositive. The CDR3 sequence: CASSLVGGGSIEAFF. The CDR3 DNA reads TGTGCCAGCAGCTTAGTAGGTGGGGGGAGCATTGAAGCTTTCTTT.